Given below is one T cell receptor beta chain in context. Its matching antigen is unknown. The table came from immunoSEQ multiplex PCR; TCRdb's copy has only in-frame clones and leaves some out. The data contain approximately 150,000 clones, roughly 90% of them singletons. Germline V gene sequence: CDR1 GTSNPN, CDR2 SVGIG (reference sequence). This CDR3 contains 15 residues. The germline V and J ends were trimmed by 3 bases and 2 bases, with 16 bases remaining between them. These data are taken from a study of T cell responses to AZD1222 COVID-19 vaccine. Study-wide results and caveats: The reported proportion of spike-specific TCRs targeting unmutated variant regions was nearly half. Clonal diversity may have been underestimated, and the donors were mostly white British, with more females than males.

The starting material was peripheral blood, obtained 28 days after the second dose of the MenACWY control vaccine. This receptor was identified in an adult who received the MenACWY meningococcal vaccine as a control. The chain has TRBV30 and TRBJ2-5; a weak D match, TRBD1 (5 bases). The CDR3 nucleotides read TGTGCCTGGAGCCCGACAGCCTGGAAGCAAGAGACCCAGTACTTC. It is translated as CAWSPTAWKQETQYF. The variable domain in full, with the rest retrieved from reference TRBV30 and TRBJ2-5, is SQTIHQWPATLVQPVGSPLSLECTVEGTSNPNLYWYRQAAGRGLQLLFYSVGIGQISSEVPQNLSASRPQDRQFILSSKKLLLSDSGFYLCAWSPTAWKQETQYFGPGTRLLVL.